These 21 T cell receptor beta chains were all obtained from the same sample, sequenced in a study of Tregs in tolerant kidney transplant recipients. The table came from immunoSEQ multiplex PCR; TCRdb's copy has only in-frame clones and leaves some out. This sample yields fewer than 65,000 clones, of which approximately 85% are seen a single time; under 2.5% belongs to the top ten. Sequenced material: Tregs from blood, taken before the transplant. These receptors originate from a human donor who received a combined kidney and bone marrow transplant.

The rearrangement links TRBV30 to TRBJ1-2, with D uncertain. Germline V lookup: CDR1 GTSNPN, CDR2 SVGIG (reference sequence). V lost 8 bases, J lost 3 bases, and 10 bases lay in between. There are 11 residues in the CDR3. CDR3 bases: TGTGCCCTACGCACAGACTATGGCTACACCTTC. Amino acid sequence: CALRTDYGYTF.

The genes are TRBV6-4 and TRBJ1-1; no clear D. Germline values: CDR1 MRHNA, CDR2 SNTAGT. This CDR3 has 13 residues. V was cut by 5 bases and J by 2 bases, with 9 bases left in between. In DNA, the CDR3 is TGTGCCAGCAGTTTCGGGTTAAACACTGAAGCTTTCTTT. This sequence encodes CASSFGLNTEAFF.

The genes are TRBV5-1 and TRBJ1-6, with D maybe TRBD1 (5 bases). From germline, CDR1 is SGHRS and CDR2 YFSETQ. V was trimmed by 1 base and J by 7 bases, leaving 12 bases between them. The CDR3 length is 15 residues. The CDR3 DNA reads as TGCGCCAGCAGCTTGTCCGGGACTCTGAATTCACCCCTCCACTTT. It specifies CASSLSGTLNSPLHF.

This chain connects TRBV7-8 to TRBJ2-5; D possibly corresponds to TRBD1 (5 bases). Trimming stripped 2 bases from V and 1 base from J, with 8 bases between. Germline-derived CDR1 and CDR2 are SGHVS and FQNEAQ. The CDR3 is made up of 14 amino acids. The CDR3 reads CASSLTTVQETQYF. Written as DNA, the CDR3 is TGTGCCAGCAGCTTAACGACAGTCCAAGAGACCCAGTACTTC. The variable domain in full, with the rest retrieved from reference TRBV7-8 and TRBJ2-5, is GAGVSQSPRYKVAKRGQDVALRCDPISGHVSLFWYQQALGQGPEFLTYFQNEAQLDKSGLPSDRFFAERPEGSVSTLKIQRTQQEDSAVYLCASSLTTVQETQYFGPGTRLLVL.

The gene calls are TRBV30 and TRBJ1-5; D unclear. Per germline, CDR1 GTSNPN and CDR2 SVGIG (reference sequence). With 0 bases removed from V and 3 bases from J, the gap between germline ends came to 9 bases. The CDR3 extends over 14 amino acids. The CDR3 spells CAWSVGRNNQPQHF. In DNA form, the CDR3 reads TGTGCCTGGAGTGTAGGCAGGAACAATCAGCCCCAGCATTTT.

The V call is TRBV9, the J call TRBJ1-4, with TRBD1 as a possible D gene (6 bases). There are 15 residues in the CDR3. Germline CDR1 SGDLS, CDR2 YYNGEE. V was trimmed by 4 bases and J by 8 bases, leaving 18 bases between them. CDR3 loop: CASSPPGGLGEKLFF. DNA of the CDR3: TGTGCCAGCAGCCCCCCGGGGGGGCTAGGGGAAAAACTGTTTTTT. The full variable domain, with the rest looked up from reference TRBV9 and TRBJ1-4, is DSGVTQTPKHLITATGQRVTLRCSPRSGDLSVYWYQQSLDQGLQFLIQYYNGEERAKGNILERFSAQQFPDLHSELNLSSLELGDSALYFCASSPPGGLGEKLFFGSGTQLSVL.

The chain recombines TRBV5-1 with TRBJ2-7, with a tentative D call TRBD1 (6 bases). The CDR3 is 19 amino acids. The V end lost 4 bases, the J end lost 3 bases, and 29 bases lay between the germline ends. Looked up from germline, CDR1 is SGHRS and CDR2 is YFSETQ. As DNA, the CDR3 is TGCGCCAGCAGCCCACGGGCGGGTCGTTTGACAGGACCTCGCTACGAGCAGTACTTC. It yields the protein CASSPRAGRLTGPRYEQYF. The full variable domain, completed using reference TRBV5-1 and TRBJ2-7, is KAGVTQTPRYLIKTRGQQVTLSCSPISGHRSVSWYQQTPGQGLQFLFEYFSETQRNKGNFPGRFSGRQFSNSRSEMNVSTLELGDSALYLCASSPRAGRLTGPRYEQYFGPGTRLTVT.

The gene calls are TRBV14 and TRBJ2-5, with 8 nucleotides matching TRBD2. TRBJ2-7 matches the DNA end more closely, so the J call is doubtful. Germline CDR1 and CDR2: SGHDN and FVKESK. The CDR3 has 13 residues. The CDR3 DNA reads TGTGCCAGCTACAGGGCGGGGGGTTACGAGCAGTACTTC. It codes for CASYRAGGYEQYF.

The genes are TRBV5-1 and TRBJ1-1; 8 nucleotides agree with TRBD1. This CDR3 spans 17 amino acids. The germline gives CDR1 SGHRS, CDR2 YFSETQ. Losses at the gene ends were 3 bases for V and 4 bases for J; bases not matched to a gene: 14. In DNA, the CDR3 is TGCGCCAGCAGCTCGCCTAGGACAGGGAGTGCAACCACTGAAGCTTTCTTT. Residues: CASSSPRTGSATTEAFF.

The rearrangement uses TRBV30 and TRBJ1-4; D is possibly TRBD1 (5 bases). This CDR3 has 15 residues. Deletions cut 7 bases from V and 0 bases from J, with 15 bases between. Germline V gene lookup returns CDR1 GTSNPN and CDR2 SVGIG (reference sequence). CDR3 region: CASSGYRATNEKLFF. As DNA, the CDR3 is TGTGCCTCATCAGGGTATCGAGCAACTAATGAAAAACTGTTTTTT.

The V and J genes are TRBV6-5 and TRBJ2-1, with TRBD2 matching 7 bases. Germline CDR1 MNHEY, CDR2 SVGAGI. J gave up 0 bases and V 2 bases, and 1 base lay outside the gene matches. The CDR3 has 15 residues. The CDR3 loop is CASSYERDSYNEQFF. The CDR3, as DNA: TGTGCCAGCAGTTACGAGCGGGACTCCTACAATGAGCAGTTCTTC.

J is TRBJ2-7 and V is TRBV11-2, with D maybe TRBD2 (7 bases). Between the trimmed V and J ends, which lost 9 bases and 4 bases, there was a span of 16 bases. Germline CDR1 is SGHAT and CDR2 is FQNNGV. This CDR3 contains 13 residues. The CDR3 is CASTPGGAYEQYF. The CDR3 nucleotides read TGTGCCAGTACCCCTGGGGGGGCGTACGAGCAGTACTTC.

The V gene is TRBV7-2, the J gene TRBJ1-3; perhaps TRBD1 as D (5 bases). V was clipped by 1 base and J by 4 bases, with 11 bases between them. CDR1 is SGHTA, CDR2 FQGNSA, per germline. The CDR3 loop spans 15 amino acids. The CDR3 reads CASSLDSGRGNTIYF. CDR3 coding DNA: TGTGCCAGCAGCTTAGACTCGGGACGCGGAAACACCATATATTTT.

The chain couples TRBV6-5 to TRBJ2-1, with 7 positions matching TRBD1. The trim removed 7 bases at V and 9 bases at J, leaving 9 bases unmatched. The CDR3 has 13 residues. Per germline, CDR1 MNHEY and CDR2 SVGAGI. The CDR3 here is CASKRTGPTEQFF. CDR3 sequence (DNA): TGTGCCAGCAAGCGGACAGGCCCTACTGAGCAGTTCTTC.

V gene TRBV19 combines with J gene TRBJ2-1, with TRBD2 matching 11 bases. Germline CDR1 is LNHDA and CDR2 is SQIVND (reference sequence). The V segment lost 7 bases and the J segment 10 bases; nucleotides outside the gene matches: 12. There are 15 residues in the CDR3. CDR3 loop: CASNEGGTSGREQFF. DNA for the CDR3: TGTGCCAGTAATGAGGGCGGGACTAGCGGTAGAGAGCAGTTCTTC.

This chain connects TRBV7-9 to TRBJ2-1, with D unresolved. The V gene lost 7 bases and the J gene lost 13 bases, with 20 bases spanning the gap. The CDR3 has 13 amino acids. CDR1 and CDR2 (germline): SEHNR, FQNEAQ (reference sequence). The CDR3 sequence: CASTQFSPGHQFF. CDR3 DNA sequence: TGTGCCAGCACCCAATTTTCTCCGGGCCACCAGTTCTTC.

The gene calls are TRBV7-2 and TRBJ2-1, with 7 bases aligning to TRBD1. Looked up from germline, CDR1 is SGHTA and CDR2 is FQGNSA. With V trimmed by 3 bases and J by 2 bases, 4 bases remained unmatched. This CDR3 comprises 15 residues. The CDR3 nucleotides read TGTGCCAGCAGCTTTACAGGGGTCGCCTACAATGAGCAGTTCTTC. Translated: CASSFTGVAYNEQFF. Supplemented by reference TRBV7-2 and TRBJ2-1, the full variable domain reads GAGVSQSPSNKVTEKGKDVELRCDPISGHTALYWYRQSLGQGLEFLIYFQGNSAPDKSGLPSDRFSAERTGGSVSTLTIQRTQQEDSAVYLCASSFTGVAYNEQFFGPGTRLTVL.

The chain employs TRBV11-2 and TRBJ1-4; D possibly corresponds to TRBD1 (5 bases). The CDR3 sequence is 16 residues long. The ends were cut back, 0 bases at V and 2 bases at J, with 10 bases in the middle. The V gene's germline CDR1 is SGHAT and CDR2 FQNNGV. The CDR3 here is CASSLDRGGTNEKLFF. The DNA of the CDR3 is TGTGCCAGCAGCTTAGATCGCGGGGGGACTAATGAAAAACTGTTTTTT. Filled out from reference TRBV11-2 and TRBJ1-4, the complete variable domain reads EAGVAQSPRYKIIEKRQSVAFWCNPISGHATLYWYQQILGQGPKLLIQFQNNGVVDDSQLPKDRFSAERLKGVDSTLKIQPAKLEDSAVYLCASSLDRGGTNEKLFFGSGTQLSVL.

V is TRBV7-2 and J is TRBJ1-4; 8 bases line up with TRBD1. CDR1 and CDR2 from the germline V gene are SGHTA and FQGNSA. The CDR3 spans 16 residues. Losses at the gene ends were 5 bases for V and 7 bases for J; bases not matched to a gene: 12. The CDR3 region is CASSKDHRGIGEKLFF. The CDR3 region has the DNA TGTGCCAGCAGCAAAGACCACAGGGGGATCGGTGAAAAACTGTTTTTT.

This clone was counted only a few times. The genes are TRBV27 and TRBJ1-6, with 7 bases identical to TRBD1. V was pared by 6 bases and J by 9 bases, with 8 bases of the junction left unmatched. The CDR3 contains 14 residues. Looked up from germline, CDR1 is MNHEY and CDR2 is SMNVEV (reference sequence). This CDR3 is CASRPLRTGSPLHF. The CDR3, as DNA: TGTGCCAGCAGGCCACTTAGGACAGGTTCACCCCTCCACTTT.

The V call is TRBV11-3, the J call TRBJ1-2; D possibly corresponds to TRBD1 (5 bases). There are 14 residues in the CDR3. V was trimmed by 0 bases and J by 5 bases, leaving 10 bases between them. Germline CDR1 is SGHNT and CDR2 is YENEEA. CDR3 amino acids: CASSLDLRQYGYTF. CDR3 DNA sequence: TGTGCCAGCAGCTTAGATCTAAGACAGTATGGCTACACCTTC.